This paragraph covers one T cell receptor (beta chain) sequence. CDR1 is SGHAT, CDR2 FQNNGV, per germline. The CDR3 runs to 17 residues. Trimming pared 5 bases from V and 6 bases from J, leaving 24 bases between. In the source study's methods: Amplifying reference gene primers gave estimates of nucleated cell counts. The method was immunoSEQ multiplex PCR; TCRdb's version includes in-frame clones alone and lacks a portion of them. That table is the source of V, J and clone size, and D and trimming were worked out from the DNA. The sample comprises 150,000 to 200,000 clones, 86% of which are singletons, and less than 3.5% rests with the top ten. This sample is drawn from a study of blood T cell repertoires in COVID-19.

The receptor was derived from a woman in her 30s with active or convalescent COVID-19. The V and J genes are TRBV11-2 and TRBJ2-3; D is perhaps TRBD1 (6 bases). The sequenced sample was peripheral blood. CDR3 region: CASSPRGGSVTVDTQYF. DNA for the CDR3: TGTGCCAGCAGCCCCCGAGGGGGAAGTGTCACGGTGGATACGCAGTATTTT.